A single sample is the source of the 20 T cell receptor beta chains below, sequenced in a study of follicular helper T cells after annual influenza vaccination (dated by TCRdb to the late 2010s). This sample's time point label indicates: 2015-2016 season, 7 days after influenza vaccination. Receptors were amplified or captured by the immunoSEQ multiplex PCR assay. TCRdb holds this immuneACCESS table with in-frame rearrangements only. Some clones are missing; in checked studies, unresolved V genes explain under half, and the rest has no known cause. The sample contains about 10,000 clones, 75% to 90% of them found a single time. The ten largest account for approximately 0.37% of the sample. The material sequenced was CXCR5- memory CD4+ T cells sorted from blood, taken 7 days after influenza vaccination. The sample's cell subset or site, from its label and the paper: CXCR5- memory CD4 T cells. The receptors stem from an adult who received the influenza vaccine.

This clone was picked up a small number of times. The chain has TRBV6-5 and TRBJ2-7; 10 bases line up with TRBD1. Germline loops: CDR1 MNHEY, CDR2 SVGAGI. There are 14 residues in the CDR3. J was trimmed by 8 bases and V by 6 bases; bases with no gene match: 10. The CDR3 region is CASSPGDRGIQQYF. The DNA of the CDR3 is TGTGCCAGCAGCCCGGGGGACAGGGGAATACAGCAGTACTTC.

Turning to this clone: Germline and junction disagree at one end, which may indicate a read error. This chain links TRBV25-1 with TRBJ2-5; D might be TRBD2 (6 bases). Germline CDR1 reads MGHDK; CDR2 reads SYGVNS. The CDR3 is 13 amino acids. CDR3 region: CTSSDGLKETQYF. In DNA form, the CDR3 reads TGTACCAGCAGTGATGGACTAAAAGAGACCCAGTACTTC.

The chain couples TRBV30 to TRBJ2-7, with unresolved D. V shed 0 bases and J shed 6 bases, with 6 bases lying between them. CDR3 length: 11 amino acids. CDR1 is GTSNPN and CDR2 is SVGIG in the germline V gene (reference sequence). CDR3: CAWSVAPEQYF. CDR3 DNA sequence: TGTGCCTGGAGTGTGGCTCCCGAGCAGTACTTC.

This clone was counted only a few times. The chain joins TRBV6-1 to TRBJ1-2; a weak D match, TRBD1 (5 bases). Trimming shortened V by 7 bases and J by 7 bases, and 13 bases separated the two germline ends. The CDR3 has 12 amino acids. CDR1 MNHNS and CDR2 SASEGT come from the germline V gene. For the CDR3, the DNA is TGTGCCAGCATTGCAGGGCCCTCTGGCTACACCTTC. Protein: CASIAGPSGYTF.

The genes are TRBV29-1 and TRBJ1-2; a weak D match, TRBD1 (5 bases). This CDR3 contains 13 residues. Per the germline V gene, CDR1 is SQVTM and CDR2 is ANQGSEA. Trimming took off 1 base at V and 4 bases at J, with 10 bases between the two ends. CDR3 amino acids: CSVEGGKTYGYTF. The CDR3 bases are TGCAGCGTTGAAGGGGGCAAGACCTATGGCTACACCTTC.

The V call is TRBV7-2, the J call TRBJ2-5; TRBD1 matches 9 bases. V was pared by 2 bases and J by 4 bases, with 5 bases of the junction left unmatched. There are 15 residues in the CDR3. In germline, CDR1 is SGHTA, CDR2 FQGNSA. CDR3 nucleotide sequence: TGTGCCAGCAGCTTACGACAGGGGGGTGGAGAGACCCAGTACTTC. Its protein product is CASSLRQGGGETQYF.

The sample holds one count of this clone. This chain joins TRBV7-2 and TRBJ2-5; D is tentatively TRBD1 or TRBD2 (5 bases each). V lost 0 bases and J 5 bases, leaving 10 bases between the germline ends. Per germline, CDR1 SGHTA and CDR2 FQGNSA. The CDR3 runs to 14 residues. This chain's CDR3 is CASSLAGTRETQYF. The DNA of the CDR3 is TGTGCCAGCAGCTTAGCGGGGACGAGGGAGACCCAGTACTTC.

The rearrangement uses TRBV7-9 and TRBJ1-2; 9 nucleotides line up with TRBD1. The germline gives CDR1 SEHNR, CDR2 FQNEAQ (reference sequence). This CDR3 contains 16 residues. With 1 base clipped from V and 8 bases from J, the junction kept 11 bases outside the gene matches. The CDR3 protein is CASSLGSGTGMRGYTF. CDR3 in DNA: TGTGCCAGCAGCTTAGGGTCAGGGACAGGGATGAGAGGCTACACCTTC.

V is TRBV9 and J is TRBJ1-1; 9 bases are a match to TRBD1. The germline V gene encodes CDR1 SGDLS and CDR2 YYNGEE. CDR3 length: 18 residues. J gave up 0 bases and V 2 bases, and 11 bases lay outside the gene matches. This CDR3 reads CASSVGQGPTKMNTEAFF. The CDR3 bases are TGTGCCAGCAGCGTCGGACAGGGGCCAACTAAGATGAACACTGAAGCTTTCTTT.

This clone was counted only a few times. The rearrangement links TRBV7-9 to TRBJ1-2, with D uncertain. The germline V and J ends were trimmed by 1 base and 3 bases, with 9 bases remaining between them. Germline CDR1 is SEHNR and CDR2 is FQNEAQ (reference sequence). The CDR3 contains 14 residues. CDR3 in amino acids: CASSLGSKDYGYTF. The CDR3 DNA sequence: TGTGCCAGCAGCTTAGGATCTAAGGACTATGGCTACACCTTC.

This clone was counted between two and nine times. The V gene is TRBV4-1, the J gene TRBJ2-1; 8 bases line up with TRBD2. This CDR3 spans 16 amino acids. After removal of 3 bases from V and 5 bases from J, the junction contained 9 bases not matched to a gene. Germline values: CDR1 MGHRA, CDR2 YSYEKL. The CDR3 region is CASSHYGTSKNNEQFF. The CDR3 nucleotides are TGCGCCAGCAGCCACTACGGGACTAGTAAGAACAATGAGCAGTTCTTC.

This clone was observed a few times. The V and J genes are TRBV5-4 and TRBJ2-7; 12 bases agree with TRBD2. The V segment lost 3 bases and the J segment 4 bases; nucleotides outside the gene matches: 2. The germline V gene encodes CDR1 SGHNT and CDR2 YYREEE (reference sequence). The CDR3 has 14 residues. CDR3 sequence: CASSSGLAGYEQYF. CDR3 nucleotides: TGTGCCAGCAGCTCGGGACTAGCGGGTTACGAGCAGTACTTC.

This clone was found once. V is TRBV6-1 and J is TRBJ2-3; 12 bases agree with TRBD1. Looked up from germline, CDR1 is MNHNS and CDR2 is SASEGT. The CDR3 sequence is 14 residues long. The V segment lost 9 bases and the J segment 3 bases; nucleotides outside the gene matches: 4. CDR3: CASGDRGPTDTQYF. In nucleotides, the CDR3 is TGTGCCAGTGGGGACAGGGGGCCGACAGATACGCAGTATTTT.

The chain has TRBV2 and TRBJ1-3; no reliable D call. This CDR3 has 11 amino acids. Trimming stripped 7 bases from V and 4 bases from J, with 5 bases between. Per the germline V gene, CDR1 is SNHLY and CDR2 is FYNNEI. CDR3 DNA sequence: TGTGCCAGCACCCCAGGAAACACCATATATTTT. It is translated as CASTPGNTIYF.

This chain connects TRBV28 to TRBJ1-2; D might be TRBD1 (5 bases). Trimming cost V 3 bases and J 8 bases, with 22 bases left between them. Germline assignment: CDR1 MDHEN and CDR2 SYDVKM. The CDR3 is 16 residues long. CDR3 in amino acids: CASSFGASYEYEGYTF. DNA for the CDR3: TGTGCCAGCAGTTTCGGGGCGTCTTATGAGTACGAAGGCTACACCTTC.

J is TRBJ2-7 and V is TRBV10-3; tentative D call: TRBD1 (6 bases). Germline assignment: CDR1 ENHRY and CDR2 SYGVKD. The CDR3 is 17 amino acids. The V end was cut by 1 base, the J end by 0 bases, with 16 bases between. CDR3 nucleotides: TGTGCCATCAGTGAGTGGTTTGAGGACAGAAGCTCCTACGAGCAGTACTTC. It translates to CAISEWFEDRSSYEQYF.

The rearrangement links TRBV4-1 to TRBJ2-1, with a tentative D call TRBD2 (5 bases). CDR1 is MGHRA, CDR2 YSYEKL, per germline. CDR3 length: 14 residues. The V end was cut by 3 bases, the J end by 6 bases, with 12 bases between. The CDR3 loop reads CASSQGRQSNEQFF. The CDR3 nucleotides are TGCGCCAGCAGCCAGGGGAGACAAAGCAATGAGCAGTTCTTC.

This clone was recorded once. The V and J genes are TRBV11-2 and TRBJ1-1; tentatively, D is TRBD1 (6 bases). Trimming shortened V by 1 base and J by 5 bases, and 11 bases separated the two germline ends. Germline V gene sequence: CDR1 SGHAT, CDR2 FQNNGV. The CDR3 runs 14 residues. The CDR3 spells CASSLGARGTEAFF. The CDR3 bases are TGTGCCAGCAGCTTAGGAGCTAGGGGGACTGAAGCTTTCTTT.

V gene TRBV15 combines with J gene TRBJ2-5, with D perhaps matching TRBD1 (6 bases). The ends were cut back, 7 bases at V and 4 bases at J, with 13 bases in the middle. Germline loops: CDR1 LNHNV, CDR2 YYDKDF (reference sequence). This CDR3 spans 13 amino acids. The CDR3 nucleotides are TGTGCCACCACCCAGGACAGACCAGAGACCCAGTACTTC. Amino acid sequence: CATTQDRPETQYF.

This chain joins TRBV30 and TRBJ1-2; D call uncertain. There are 15 residues in the CDR3. The V end was cut by 0 bases, the J end by 4 bases, with 15 bases between. Germline assignment: CDR1 GTSNPN and CDR2 SVGIG (reference sequence). The CDR3 coding sequence is TGTGCCTGGAGTGTTGGAAAGGCACACTTCTATGGCTACACCTTC. Translation gives CAWSVGKAHFYGYTF.